The 24 T cell receptor beta chains in this list originate from one sample, sequenced in a study of T-cell memory formation after mild COVID-19. Each CDR3 protein is one row after TCRdb ran MiXCR on the 5' RACE reads. This table holds 40,000 to 55,000 distinct CDR3 sequences, 7.3% found once. Sequenced material: PBMCs or a T cell subset sorted from them (not recorded which). The origin of the receptors is a man in his late teens or twenties who had mild COVID-19 (a few samples of this study predate the infection). Cell type and time point are not known.

This clonotype was picked up a small number of times. The rearrangement uses TRBV20-1 and TRBJ1-1; D is perhaps TRBD1 (5 bases). Germline V CDR1 and CDR2: DFQATT, SNEGSKA (reference sequence). V lost 3 bases, J lost 0 bases, and 8 bases lay in between. This CDR3 is built from 13 residues. This chain's CDR3 is CSARTDMNTEAFF. CDR3 DNA sequence: TGCAGTGCTAGGACGGACATGAACACTGAAGCTTTCTTT.

This clonotype came up many times. For the CDR3, the DNA is TGCAGTGCTAGAGTTTACGGGACTAGCGGAGAGACCCAGTACTTC. Amino acid sequence: CSARVYGTSGETQYF. The chain has TRBV20-1 and TRBJ2-5, with 11 bases fitting TRBD2. Per the germline V gene, CDR1 is DFQATT and CDR2 is SNEGSKA (reference sequence). The CDR3 is 15 amino acids. V gave up 1 base and J gave up 4 bases; unmatched junction bases: 5.

The gene calls are TRBV2 and TRBJ2-5; 9 bases match TRBD2. Per the germline V gene, CDR1 is SNHLY and CDR2 is FYNNEI. V lost 7 bases and J lost 7; bases outside the gene matches: 7. The CDR3 is made up of 13 amino acids. CDR3 DNA sequence: TGTGCCAGCACCTTAGCGGGGGAGGGGACCCAGTACTTC. Translated, it gives CASTLAGEGTQYF.

The rearrangement links TRBV4-2 to TRBJ2-1; either TRBD1 or TRBD2 may supply D (6 bases each). Germline CDR1 and CDR2: LGHNA and YNFKEQ. Trimming shortened V by 4 bases and J by 6 bases, and 22 bases separated the two germline ends. This CDR3 region has 17 residues. As DNA, the CDR3 is TGTGCCAGCAGCCGTAGGAGTAGGGGGGAAGGTAGCAATGAGCAGTTCTTC. Translating gives CASSRRSRGEGSNEQFF.

This clonotype was picked up a small number of times. CDR3 sequence reads: CASSLVGTGDGYTF. The CDR3 DNA follows: TGTGCCAGCAGCCTAGTGGGGACAGGTGATGGCTACACCTTC. The chain carries TRBV7-8 and TRBJ1-2, with 8 bases matching TRBD1. The CDR3 is made up of 14 amino acids. V lost 5 bases to trimming and J lost 6 bases; unmatched junction nucleotides: 8. In germline, CDR1 is SGHVS, CDR2 FQNEAQ.

The table lists this clonotype with a few counts. This chain uses TRBV7-2 with TRBJ2-6, with unresolved D. Germline assignment: CDR1 SGHTA and CDR2 FQGNSA. The V and J ends lost 2 bases and 0 bases respectively, with 5 bases between them. This CDR3 region has 15 residues. CDR3 residues: CASSLWISGANVLTF. CDR3 in DNA: TGTGCCAGCAGCTTATGGATCTCTGGGGCCAACGTCCTGACTTTC.

This clonotype was counted between two and nine times. This chain connects TRBV7-2 to TRBJ1-6, with 7 bases aligning to TRBD1. Germline trimming cut 0 bases from V and 6 bases from J; bases unmatched to any gene: 5. CDR3 length: 16 amino acids. CDR1 SGHTA and CDR2 FQGNSA come from the germline V gene. The CDR3 sequence: CASSLAGTATNSPLHF. In DNA form, the CDR3 reads TGTGCCAGCAGCTTAGCTGGGACAGCAACTAATTCACCCCTCCACTTT.

V usage is TRBV7-6 and J usage is TRBJ2-1; the D gene is possibly TRBD2 (6 bases). This CDR3 is 14 amino acids long. V was cut by 1 base and J by 9 bases, with 13 bases left in between. Per germline, CDR1 SGHVS and CDR2 FNYEAQ. The CDR3 region is CASSLETAGGEQFF. The CDR3 bases are TGTGCCAGCAGCTTAGAGACAGCGGGTGGTGAGCAGTTCTTC.

The table lists this clonotype with a count of one. The CDR3 loop is CASSWDSFTDTQYF. CDR3 in DNA: TGTGCCAGCAGCTGGGACAGCTTCACAGATACGCAGTATTTT. The V and J genes are TRBV7-2 and TRBJ2-3; TRBD1 aligns across 7 bases. Germline assignment: CDR1 SGHTA and CDR2 FQGNSA. J gave up 2 bases and V 4 bases, and 3 bases lay outside the gene matches. The CDR3 has 14 amino acids.

The rearrangement links TRBV6-5 to TRBJ2-5; D gene ambiguous. CDR3 length: 14 residues. V gave up 6 bases and J gave up 7 bases, with 18 bases separating them. The germline gives CDR1 MNHEY, CDR2 SVGAGI. CDR3 sequence (DNA): TGTGCCAGCAGCCGAACGGCGGTAATCGGGACCCAGTACTTC. This encodes CASSRTAVIGTQYF.

The chain recombines TRBV29-1 with TRBJ2-7; D possibly corresponds to TRBD2 (7 bases). Germline V gene sequence: CDR1 SQVTM, CDR2 ANQGSEA. CDR3 length equals 13 residues. The V end was cut by 7 bases, the J end by 4 bases, with 17 bases between. CDR3 loop: CSARQQGGYEQYF. DNA for the CDR3: TGCAGCGCGCGACAACAGGGAGGGTACGAGCAGTACTTC.

This clonotype was detected only a few times. This rearrangement joins TRBV6-5 to TRBJ1-1, with a tentative D call TRBD1 (5 bases). The V gene lost 0 bases and the J gene lost 1 base, with 12 bases spanning the gap. This CDR3 has 16 residues. Looked up from germline, CDR1 is MNHEY and CDR2 is SVGAGI. CDR3 sequence (DNA): TGTGCCAGCAGTTACTCGATTAAACAGGCGAACACTGAAGCTTTCTTT. It specifies CASSYSIKQANTEAFF.

This clonotype was counted only a few times. The genes are TRBV21-1 and TRBJ2-1. TRBV21-1 is a pseudogene segment. CDR3 length: 14 residues. The CDR3 here is CASSKGIETNEQFF. As DNA, the CDR3 is TGTGCCAGCAGCAAAGGGATAGAAACTAATGAGCAGTTCTTC.

This clonotype was found once. V gene TRBV7-2 combines with J gene TRBJ1-1; D ambiguous. Germline CDR1 SGHTA, CDR2 FQGNSA. V lost 5 bases and J lost 11, with 21 bases in between. CDR3 size: 14 residues. The chain's CDR3 is CASSLQLDDPRAFF. In nucleotides, the CDR3 is TGTGCCAGCAGCCTACAGCTTGACGACCCTCGTGCTTTCTTT.

The genes are TRBV4-1 and TRBJ2-7, with 8 bases identical to TRBD2. From germline, CDR1 is MGHRA and CDR2 YSYEKL. The CDR3 runs to 14 residues. V shed 6 bases, J shed 4 bases, and the junction held 8 bases outside the gene matches. CDR3 sequence reads: CASRAGLGNYEQYF. The CDR3 region has the DNA TGCGCCAGCAGGGCGGGACTAGGCAATTACGAGCAGTACTTC.

The chain links TRBV7-2 to TRBJ1-1; D might be TRBD1 (6 bases). This CDR3 spans 14 amino acids. The germline gives CDR1 SGHTA, CDR2 FQGNSA. The V gene lost 4 bases and the J gene lost 11 bases, with 20 bases spanning the gap. The DNA for the CDR3 is TGTGCCAGCAGCTCTCCCGGAACAGGGCGAATGGCTTTCTTT. Translated, it gives CASSSPGTGRMAFF.

The CDR3 protein is CASSLGVLAGAKNIQYF. The CDR3, as DNA: TGTGCCAGCAGCTTAGGGGTGCTAGCGGGGGCCAAAAACATTCAGTACTTC. The chain recombines TRBV13 with TRBJ2-4; TRBD2 aligns across 9 bases. The junction had 4 bases not matched to a gene; V was cut back by 0 bases and J by 1 base. CDR3 length equals 17 residues. Germline V gene data show CDR1 as PRHDT and CDR2 as FYEKMQ (reference sequence).

This chain connects TRBV6-1 to TRBJ2-5, with TRBD2 matching over 8 bases. From germline, CDR1 is MNHNS and CDR2 SASEGT. The CDR3 extends over 16 amino acids. V shed 3 bases, J shed 2 bases, and the junction held 8 bases outside the gene matches. The CDR3 region has the DNA TGTGCCAGCAGTGACCCACGGGGGGGACCTCAAGAGACCCAGTACTTC. Translation gives CASSDPRGGPQETQYF.

Ten or more counts support this clonotype. This chain links TRBV5-1 with TRBJ2-5; 8 bases are shared with TRBD2. The trim removed 2 bases at V and 4 bases at J, leaving 1 base unmatched. Germline CDR1 SGHRS, CDR2 YFSETQ. The CDR3 has 13 residues. Written as DNA, the CDR3 is TGCGCCAGCAGCTTCGCGGGGGGAGAGACCCAGTACTTC. Its protein product is CASSFAGGETQYF.

The CDR3 bases are TGCGCCAGCAGCCCAAATACAGGGTTCTCTGGAAACACCATATATTTT. Amino acids: CASSPNTGFSGNTIYF. The rearrangement links TRBV5-1 to TRBJ1-3; possibly TRBD1 for D (6 bases). The V and J ends lost 4 bases and 0 bases respectively, with 14 bases between them. The CDR3 contains 16 residues. Per the germline V gene, CDR1 is SGHRS and CDR2 is YFSETQ.

This chain uses TRBV7-2 with TRBJ2-5; perhaps TRBD1 as D (5 bases). CDR1 is SGHTA, CDR2 FQGNSA, per germline. The V and J ends lost 0 bases and 2 bases respectively, with 7 bases between them. There are 14 residues in the CDR3. The CDR3: CASSLAAGQETQYF. CDR3 nucleotides: TGTGCCAGCAGCTTAGCGGCAGGGCAAGAGACCCAGTACTTC.

This clonotype was counted a few times. This chain joins TRBV3-1 and TRBJ1-6; D perhaps matches TRBD1 (5 bases). V was cut by 7 bases and J by 10 bases, with 14 bases left in between. Germline CDR1 is LGHDT and CDR2 is YNNKEL (reference sequence). This CDR3 has 13 amino acids. The CDR3 coding sequence is TGTGCCAGCACCATAACAGCAGGGTCACCCCTCCACTTT. Amino acid sequence: CASTITAGSPLHF.

The sample holds a few counts of this clonotype. The chain has TRBV10-3 and TRBJ2-2; 8 positions match TRBD2. V lost 8 bases and J lost 0; bases outside the gene matches: 11. The length of the CDR3 is 17 residues. Germline loops: CDR1 ENHRY, CDR2 SYGVKD. CDR3 sequence reads: CAIHPHGGGTNTGELFF. In DNA, the CDR3 is TGTGCCATCCACCCTCACGGGGGGGGCACGAACACCGGGGAGCTGTTTTTT.

J is TRBJ2-7 and V is TRBV27, with D tentatively TRBD1 (6 bases). Germline V gene sequence: CDR1 MNHEY, CDR2 SMNVEV (reference sequence). The CDR3 loop spans 13 amino acids. Trimming left V 4 bases short and J 4 bases short, with 11 bases between. In DNA form, the CDR3 reads TGTGCCAGCAGTTGGGGACATCGTTACGAGCAGTACTTC. This sequence encodes CASSWGHRYEQYF.